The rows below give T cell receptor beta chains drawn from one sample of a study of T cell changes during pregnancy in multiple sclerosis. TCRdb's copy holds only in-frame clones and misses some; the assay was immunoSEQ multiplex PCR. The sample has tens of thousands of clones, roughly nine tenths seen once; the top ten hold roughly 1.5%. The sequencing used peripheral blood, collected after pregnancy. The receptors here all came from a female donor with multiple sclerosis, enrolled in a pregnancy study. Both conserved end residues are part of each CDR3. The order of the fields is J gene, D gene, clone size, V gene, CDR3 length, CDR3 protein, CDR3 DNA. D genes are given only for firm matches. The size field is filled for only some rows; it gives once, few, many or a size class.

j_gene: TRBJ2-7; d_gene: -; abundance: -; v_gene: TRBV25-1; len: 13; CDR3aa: CASSRVFRYEQYF; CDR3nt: TGTGCCAGCAGTCGGGTTTTCCGGTACGAGCAGTACTTC
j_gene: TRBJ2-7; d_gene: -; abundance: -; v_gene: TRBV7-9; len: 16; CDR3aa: CASSFPTQGRVLEQYF; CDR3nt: TGTGCCAGCAGTTTCCCAACGCAGGGGCGCGTCCTCGAGCAGTACTTC
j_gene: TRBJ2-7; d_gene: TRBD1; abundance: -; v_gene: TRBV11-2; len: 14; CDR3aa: CASSPDRVRDEQYF; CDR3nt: TGTGCCAGCAGCCCGGACAGGGTACGTGACGAGCAGTACTTC
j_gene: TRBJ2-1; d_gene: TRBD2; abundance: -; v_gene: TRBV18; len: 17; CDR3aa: CASSPSGTSGRGNEQFF; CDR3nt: TGTGCCAGCTCACCAAGTGGGACTAGCGGGAGAGGGAATGAGCAGTTCTTC
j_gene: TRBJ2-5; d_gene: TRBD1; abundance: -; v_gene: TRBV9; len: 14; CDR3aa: CASSVRGQEETQYF; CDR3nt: TGTGCCAGCAGCGTGAGGGGGCAGGAAGAGACCCAGTACTTC
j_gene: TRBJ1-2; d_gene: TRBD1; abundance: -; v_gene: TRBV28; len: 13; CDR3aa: CASRPGQGGGYTF; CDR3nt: TGTGCCAGCAGGCCTGGACAGGGGGGTGGCTACACCTTC
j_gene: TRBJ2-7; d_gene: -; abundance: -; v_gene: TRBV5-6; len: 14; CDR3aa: CASSLASDTNEQYF; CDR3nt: TGTGCCAGCAGCTTGGCGAGTGACACCAACGAGCAGTACTTC
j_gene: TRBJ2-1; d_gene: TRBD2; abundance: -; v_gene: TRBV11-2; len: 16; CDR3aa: CASSLAGLAGVNEQFF; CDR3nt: TGTGCCAGCAGCTTAGCGGGACTAGCGGGAGTAAATGAGCAGTTCTTC
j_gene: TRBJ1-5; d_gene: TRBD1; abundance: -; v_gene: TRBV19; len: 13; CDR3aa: CASRTGFNQPQHF; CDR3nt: TGTGCCAGTAGGACAGGGTTCAATCAGCCCCAGCATTTT
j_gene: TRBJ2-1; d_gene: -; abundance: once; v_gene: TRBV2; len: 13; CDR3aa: CAITTQGIHEQFF; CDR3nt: TGTGCCATCACAACCCAGGGGATCCATGAGCAGTTCTTC
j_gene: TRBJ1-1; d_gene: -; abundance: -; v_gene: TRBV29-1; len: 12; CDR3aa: CSVGITGPEAFF; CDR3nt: TGCAGCGTTGGAATTACAGGGCCTGAAGCTTTCTTT
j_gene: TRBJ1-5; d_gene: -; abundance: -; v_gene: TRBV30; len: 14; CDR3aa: CAWSVGGLDQPQHF; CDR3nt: TGTGCCTGGAGTGTCGGCGGACTAGATCAGCCCCAGCATTTT
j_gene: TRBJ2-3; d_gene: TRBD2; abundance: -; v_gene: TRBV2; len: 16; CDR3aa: CASRAGGGPSTDTQYF; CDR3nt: TGTGCCAGCAGAGCGGGAGGGGGGCCTAGCACAGATACGCAGTATTTT
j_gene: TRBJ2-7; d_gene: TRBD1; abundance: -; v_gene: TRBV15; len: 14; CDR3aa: CATSGRDSPYEQYF; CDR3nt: TGTGCCACCAGCGGCCGGGACAGCCCCTACGAGCAGTACTTC
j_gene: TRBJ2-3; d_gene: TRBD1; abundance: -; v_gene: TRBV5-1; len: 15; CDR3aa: CASSDVGQGTDTQYF; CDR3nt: TGCGCCAGCAGCGACGTGGGACAGGGAACAGATACGCAGTATTTT
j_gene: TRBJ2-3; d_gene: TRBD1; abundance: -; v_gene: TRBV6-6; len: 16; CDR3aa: CASSEPGQGRTDTQYF; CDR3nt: TGTGCCAGCAGCGAACCTGGACAGGGGAGGACAGATACGCAGTATTTT
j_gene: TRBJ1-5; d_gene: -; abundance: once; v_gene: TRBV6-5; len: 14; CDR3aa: CASSLNQGWQPQHF; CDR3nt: TGTGCCAGCAGTTTAAATCAGGGGTGGCAGCCCCAGCATTTT
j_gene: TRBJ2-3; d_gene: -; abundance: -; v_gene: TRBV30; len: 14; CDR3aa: CAWSSSGSTDTQYF; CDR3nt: TGTGCCTGGAGTTCGAGCGGGAGCACAGATACGCAGTATTTT
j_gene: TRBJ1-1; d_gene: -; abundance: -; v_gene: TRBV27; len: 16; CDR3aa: CASSLPSAGQVTEAFF; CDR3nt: TGTGCCAGCAGTTTACCCTCGGCAGGGCAAGTCACTGAAGCTTTCTTT
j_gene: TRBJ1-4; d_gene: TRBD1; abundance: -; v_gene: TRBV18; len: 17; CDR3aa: CASSPPGTGANNEKLFF; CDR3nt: TGTGCCAGCTCACCACCGGGGACAGGGGCCAACAATGAAAAACTGTTTTTT
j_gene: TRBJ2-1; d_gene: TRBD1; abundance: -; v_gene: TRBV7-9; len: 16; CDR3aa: CASSLDPGQGVNEQFF; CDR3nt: TGTGCCAGCAGCTTAGATCCGGGACAGGGGGTCAATGAGCAGTTCTTC
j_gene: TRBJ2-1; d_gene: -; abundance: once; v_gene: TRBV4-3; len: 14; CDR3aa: CASSQEMVRDEQFF; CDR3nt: TGCGCCAGCAGCCAAGAAATGGTGCGGGATGAGCAGTTCTTC
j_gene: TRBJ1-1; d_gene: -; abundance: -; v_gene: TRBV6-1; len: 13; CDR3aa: CASRQGWIEGAFF; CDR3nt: TGTGCCAGCAGACAGGGTTGGATAGAAGGAGCTTTCTTT
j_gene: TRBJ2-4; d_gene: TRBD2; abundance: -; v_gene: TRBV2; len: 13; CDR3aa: CATDAGVKNIQYF; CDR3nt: TGTGCCACCGATGCGGGGGTCAAAAACATTCAGTACTTC
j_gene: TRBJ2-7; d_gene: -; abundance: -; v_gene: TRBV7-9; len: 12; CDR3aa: CASSRENYEQYF; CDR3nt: TGTGCCAGCAGCCGCGAAAACTACGAGCAGTACTTC
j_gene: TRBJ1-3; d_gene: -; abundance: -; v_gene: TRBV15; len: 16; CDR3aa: CATSRDLRYSGNTIYF; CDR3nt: TGTGCCACCAGCAGAGATCTACGGTACTCTGGAAACACCATATATTTT
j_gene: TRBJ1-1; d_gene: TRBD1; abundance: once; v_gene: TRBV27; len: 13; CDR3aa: CASSLMGDREAFF; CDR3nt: TGTGCCAGCAGTTTAATGGGGGACAGGGAAGCTTTCTTT
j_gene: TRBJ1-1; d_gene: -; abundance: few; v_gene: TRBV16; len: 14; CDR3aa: CASSQLQDGGGAFF; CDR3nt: TGTGCCAGCAGCCAATTACAGGACGGTGGTGGGGCTTTCTTT
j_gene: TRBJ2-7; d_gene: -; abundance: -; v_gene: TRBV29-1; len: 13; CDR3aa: CSVVNTEAYEQYF; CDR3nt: TGCAGCGTTGTAAACACCGAAGCCTACGAGCAGTACTTC
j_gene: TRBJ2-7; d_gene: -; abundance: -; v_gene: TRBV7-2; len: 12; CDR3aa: CASSPYGGEQYF; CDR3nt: TGTGCCAGCAGCCCCTACGGGGGAGAGCAGTACTTC
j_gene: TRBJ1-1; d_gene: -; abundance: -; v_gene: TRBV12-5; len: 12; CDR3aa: CASGSVTDEAFF; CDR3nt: TGTGCTAGTGGGTCGGTCACAGATGAAGCTTTCTTT
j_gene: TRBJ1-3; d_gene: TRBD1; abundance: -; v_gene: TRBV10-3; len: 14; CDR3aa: CAISEGTGADTIYF; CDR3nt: TGTGCCATCAGTGAAGGGACAGGGGCGGACACCATATATTTT
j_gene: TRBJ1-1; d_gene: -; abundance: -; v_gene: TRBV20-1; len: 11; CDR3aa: CSARRVPEAFF; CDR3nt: TGCAGTGCTAGACGAGTCCCTGAAGCTTTCTTT
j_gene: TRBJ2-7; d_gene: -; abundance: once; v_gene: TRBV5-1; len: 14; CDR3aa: CASSLVVESYEQYF; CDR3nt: TGCGCCAGCAGCTTGGTCGTTGAGTCCTACGAGCAGTACTTC
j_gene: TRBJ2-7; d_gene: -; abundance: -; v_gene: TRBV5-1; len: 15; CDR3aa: CASSSGDSGEYEQYF; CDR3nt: TGCGCCAGCAGCTCCGGGGACTCTGGGGAGTACGAGCAGTACTTC
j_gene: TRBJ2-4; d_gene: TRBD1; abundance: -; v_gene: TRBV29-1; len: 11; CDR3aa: CSVEVGTAQYF; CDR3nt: TGCAGCGTTGAGGTGGGGACAGCGCAGTACTTC
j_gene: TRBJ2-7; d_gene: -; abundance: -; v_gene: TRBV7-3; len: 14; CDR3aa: CASSLAGPRDEQYF; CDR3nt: TGTGCCAGCAGCTTAGCGGGACCGAGAGACGAGCAGTACTTC
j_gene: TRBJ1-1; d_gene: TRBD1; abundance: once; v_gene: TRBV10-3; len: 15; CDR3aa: CAIKLTGSLGTEAFF; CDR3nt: TGTGCCATCAAACTGACAGGGTCACTGGGCACTGAAGCTTTCTTT
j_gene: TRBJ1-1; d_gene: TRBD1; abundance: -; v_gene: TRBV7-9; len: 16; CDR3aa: CASRARQTGFFTEAFF; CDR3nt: TGTGCCAGCAGAGCACGCCAGACAGGGTTTTTCACTGAAGCTTTCTTT
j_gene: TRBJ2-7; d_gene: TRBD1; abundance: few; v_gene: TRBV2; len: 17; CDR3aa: CASRPRLTGANAYEQYF; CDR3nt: TGTGCCAGCAGACCTCGGCTGACAGGGGCGAATGCCTACGAGCAGTACTTC
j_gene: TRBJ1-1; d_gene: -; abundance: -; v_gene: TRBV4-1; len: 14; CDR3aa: CASSQVITTGEAFF; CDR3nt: TGCGCCAGCAGCCAAGTTATTACGACGGGGGAAGCTTTCTTT
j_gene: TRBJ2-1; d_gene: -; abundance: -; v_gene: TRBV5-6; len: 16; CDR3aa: CASSLSGTFSYNEQFF; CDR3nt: TGTGCCAGCAGCTTATCCGGGACTTTCTCCTACAATGAGCAGTTCTTC
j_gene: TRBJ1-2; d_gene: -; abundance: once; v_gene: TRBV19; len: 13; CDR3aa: CASSNRVFYGYTF; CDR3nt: TGTGCCAGTAGTAACAGGGTGTTTTATGGCTACACCTTC
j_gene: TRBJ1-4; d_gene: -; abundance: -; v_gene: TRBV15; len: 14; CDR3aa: CATSNDGFAEKLFF; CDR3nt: TGTGCCACCAGCAACGACGGGTTCGCCGAAAAACTGTTTTTT
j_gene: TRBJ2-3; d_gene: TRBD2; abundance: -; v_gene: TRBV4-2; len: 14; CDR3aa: CASSQGTSADTQYF; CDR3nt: TGTGCCAGCAGCCAAGGGACTAGCGCAGATACGCAGTATTTT
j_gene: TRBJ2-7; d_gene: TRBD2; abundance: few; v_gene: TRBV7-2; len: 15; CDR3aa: CASTAGLAGLGEQYF; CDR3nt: TGTGCCAGCACCGCGGGACTAGCGGGTTTGGGAGAGCAGTACTTC
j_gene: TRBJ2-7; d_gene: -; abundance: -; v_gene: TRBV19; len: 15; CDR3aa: CASSIDLSGSREQYF; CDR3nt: TGTGCCAGTAGTATAGACCTTTCAGGCTCTCGGGAGCAGTACTTC
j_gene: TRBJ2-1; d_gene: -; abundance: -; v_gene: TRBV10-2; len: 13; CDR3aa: CASSEQGYLEQFF; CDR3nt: TGCGCCAGCAGTGAGCAGGGCTACCTTGAGCAGTTCTTC